This T cell receptor (beta chain) came from a study of T cell responses to AZD1222 COVID-19 vaccine. Clones were sequenced by immunoSEQ multiplex PCR, and TCRdb holds only the in-frame ones, with some missing. The sample has over 110,000 clones, 85% to 95% seen once; the top ten hold roughly 10%. The sequencing here drew on peripheral blood, taken 28 days after the second AZD1222 dose. Every receptor here comes from an adult who received the AZD1222 COVID-19 vaccine.

The rearrangement uses TRBV7-8 and TRBJ1-2, with D uncertain. This CDR3 region has 14 residues. Per germline, CDR1 SGHVS and CDR2 FQNEAQ. Trimming shortened V by 2 bases and J by 2 bases, and 9 bases separated the two germline ends. The DNA of the CDR3 is TGTGCCAGCAGCTTACGGGAAACCAACTATGGCTACACCTTC. This gives the protein CASSLRETNYGYTF.